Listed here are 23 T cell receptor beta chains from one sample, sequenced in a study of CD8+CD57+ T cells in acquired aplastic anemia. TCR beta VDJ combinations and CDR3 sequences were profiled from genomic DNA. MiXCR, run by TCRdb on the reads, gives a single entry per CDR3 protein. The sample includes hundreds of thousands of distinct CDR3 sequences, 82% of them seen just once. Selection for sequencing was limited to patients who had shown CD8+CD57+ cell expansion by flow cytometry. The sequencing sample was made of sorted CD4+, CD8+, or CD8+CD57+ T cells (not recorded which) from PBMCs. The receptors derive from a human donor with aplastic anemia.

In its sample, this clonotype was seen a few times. The CDR3, as DNA: TGCAGCGTTGAGGGAGGAGGGTATGCTTTCTTT. Its protein product is CSVEGGGYAFF. This chain joins TRBV29-1 and TRBJ1-1; D is undetermined. Germline CDR1 SQVTM, CDR2 ANQGSEA. The CDR3 has 11 amino acids. V gave up 3 bases and J gave up 11 bases, with 13 bases separating them.

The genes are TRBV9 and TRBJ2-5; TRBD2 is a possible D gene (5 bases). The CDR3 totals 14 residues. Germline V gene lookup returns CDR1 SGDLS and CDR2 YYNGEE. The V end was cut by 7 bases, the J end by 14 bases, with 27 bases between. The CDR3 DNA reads TGTGCCAGCGGAGGAGCTGGGAACCAACAGTACTTCTACTTC. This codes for CASGGAGNQQYFYF.

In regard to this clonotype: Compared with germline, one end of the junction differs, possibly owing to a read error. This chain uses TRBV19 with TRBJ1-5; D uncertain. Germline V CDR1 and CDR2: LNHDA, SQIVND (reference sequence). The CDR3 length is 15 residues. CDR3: CASSISLSSNQPQHF. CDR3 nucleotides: TGTGCCAGCAGTATTTCTTTGTCGAGCAATCAGCCCCAGCATTTT.

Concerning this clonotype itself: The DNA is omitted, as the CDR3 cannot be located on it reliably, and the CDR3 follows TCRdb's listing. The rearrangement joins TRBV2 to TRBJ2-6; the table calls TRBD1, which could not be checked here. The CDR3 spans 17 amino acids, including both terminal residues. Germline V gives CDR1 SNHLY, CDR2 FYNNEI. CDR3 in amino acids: CASSPRGSPYEQYVGPF.

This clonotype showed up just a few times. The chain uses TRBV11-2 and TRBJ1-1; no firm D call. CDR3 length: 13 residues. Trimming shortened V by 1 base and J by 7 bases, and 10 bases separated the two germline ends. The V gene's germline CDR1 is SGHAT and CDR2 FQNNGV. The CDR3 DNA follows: TGTGCCAGCAGCTTAGGTGTTTTCAGTGAAGCTTTCTTT. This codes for CASSLGVFSEAFF. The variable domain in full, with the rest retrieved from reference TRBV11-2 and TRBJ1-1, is EAGVAQSPRYKIIEKRQSVAFWCNPISGHATLYWYQQILGQGPKLLIQFQNNGVVDDSQLPKDRFSAERLKGVDSTLKIQPAKLEDSAVYLCASSLGVFSEAFFGQGTRLTVV.

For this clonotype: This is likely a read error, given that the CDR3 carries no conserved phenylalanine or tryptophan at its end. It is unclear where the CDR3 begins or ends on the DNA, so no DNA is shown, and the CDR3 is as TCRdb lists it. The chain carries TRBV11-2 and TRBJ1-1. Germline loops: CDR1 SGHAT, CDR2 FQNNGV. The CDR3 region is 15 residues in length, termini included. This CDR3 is CASSLDLSGNPEAFV.

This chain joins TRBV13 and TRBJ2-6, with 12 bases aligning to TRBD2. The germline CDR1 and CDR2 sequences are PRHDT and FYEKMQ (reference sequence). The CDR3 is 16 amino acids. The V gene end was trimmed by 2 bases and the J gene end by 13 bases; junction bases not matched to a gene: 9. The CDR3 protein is CASSLIRTSGTRVLTF. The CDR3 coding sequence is TGTGCCAGCAGCTTAATCCGGACTAGCGGGACGAGGGTCCTGACTTTC.

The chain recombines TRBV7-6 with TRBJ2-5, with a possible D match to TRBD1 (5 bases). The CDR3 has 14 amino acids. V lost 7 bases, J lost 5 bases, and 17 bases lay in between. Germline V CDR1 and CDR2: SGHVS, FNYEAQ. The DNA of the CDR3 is TGTGCCAGCATTAGTCAGGGTCTTGTGGAGACCCAGTACTTC. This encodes CASISQGLVETQYF.

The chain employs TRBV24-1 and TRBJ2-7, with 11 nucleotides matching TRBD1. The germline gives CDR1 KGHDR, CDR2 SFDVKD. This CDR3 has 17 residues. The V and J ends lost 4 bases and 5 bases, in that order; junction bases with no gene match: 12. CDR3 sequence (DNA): TGTGCCACCAGTGACCCATGGACAGGGGGCGGTATAGACGAGCAGTACTTC. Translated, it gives CATSDPWTGGGIDEQYF.

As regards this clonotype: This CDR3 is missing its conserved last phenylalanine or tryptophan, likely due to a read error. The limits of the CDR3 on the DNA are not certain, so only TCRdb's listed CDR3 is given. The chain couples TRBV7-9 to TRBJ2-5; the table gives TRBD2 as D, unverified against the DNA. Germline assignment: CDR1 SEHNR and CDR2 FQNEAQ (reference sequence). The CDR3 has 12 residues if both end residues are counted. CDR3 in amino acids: CAGKWQRSGGYY.

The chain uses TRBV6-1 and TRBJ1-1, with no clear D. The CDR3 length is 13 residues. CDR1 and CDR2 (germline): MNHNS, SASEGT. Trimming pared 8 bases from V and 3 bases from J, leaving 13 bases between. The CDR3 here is CASLDGRDTEAFF. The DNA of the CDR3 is TGTGCCAGCTTAGACGGACGGGACACTGAAGCTTTCTTT.

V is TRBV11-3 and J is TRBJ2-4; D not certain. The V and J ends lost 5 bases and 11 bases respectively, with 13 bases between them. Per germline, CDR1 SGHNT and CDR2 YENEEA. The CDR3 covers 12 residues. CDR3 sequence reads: CASSAGSGFQYF. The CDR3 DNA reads TGTGCCAGCAGCGCAGGTTCTGGGTTTCAGTACTTC.

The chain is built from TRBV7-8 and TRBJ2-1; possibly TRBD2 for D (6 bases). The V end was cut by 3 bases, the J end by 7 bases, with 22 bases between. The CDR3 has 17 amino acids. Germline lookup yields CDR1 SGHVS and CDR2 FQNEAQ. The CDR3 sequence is CASSLTGGTDPQNEQFF. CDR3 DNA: TGTGCCAGCAGCTTGACGGGCGGGACCGATCCGCAGAATGAGCAGTTCTTC.

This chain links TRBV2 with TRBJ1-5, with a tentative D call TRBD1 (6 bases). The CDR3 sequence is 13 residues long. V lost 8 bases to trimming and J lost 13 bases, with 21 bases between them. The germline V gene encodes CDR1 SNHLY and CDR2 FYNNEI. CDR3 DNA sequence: TGTGCCAGCGGGGACGGGGGCACTCATACGCAGCATTTT. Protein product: CASGDGGTHTQHF.

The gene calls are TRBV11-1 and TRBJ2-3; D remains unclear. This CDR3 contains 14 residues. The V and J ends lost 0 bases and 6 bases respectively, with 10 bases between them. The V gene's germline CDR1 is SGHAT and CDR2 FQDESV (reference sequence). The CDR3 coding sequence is TGTGCCAGCAGCTTAGCGCTGACACGCGATACGCAGTATTTT. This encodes CASSLALTRDTQYF.

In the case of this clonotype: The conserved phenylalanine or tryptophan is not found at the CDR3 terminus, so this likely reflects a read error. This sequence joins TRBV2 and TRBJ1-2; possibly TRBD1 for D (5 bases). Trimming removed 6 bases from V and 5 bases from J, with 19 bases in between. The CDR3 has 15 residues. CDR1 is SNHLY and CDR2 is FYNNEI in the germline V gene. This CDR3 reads CASSVRGVAEYGYTL. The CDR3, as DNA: TGTGCCAGCAGCGTGAGAGGGGTCGCTGAGTATGGCTACACCTTA.

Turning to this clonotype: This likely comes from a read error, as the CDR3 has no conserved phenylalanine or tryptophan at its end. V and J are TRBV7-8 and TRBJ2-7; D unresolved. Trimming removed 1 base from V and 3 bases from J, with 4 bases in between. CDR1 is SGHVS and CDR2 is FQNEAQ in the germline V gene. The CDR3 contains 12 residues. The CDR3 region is CASSLGFYEQYN. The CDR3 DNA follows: TGTGCCAGCAGCTTAGGCTTCTACGAGCAGTACAAT.

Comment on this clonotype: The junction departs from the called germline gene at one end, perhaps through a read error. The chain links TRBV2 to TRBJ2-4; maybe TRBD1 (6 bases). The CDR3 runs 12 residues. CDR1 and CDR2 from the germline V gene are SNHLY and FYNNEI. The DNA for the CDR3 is TGTGCCAGCGGGGGCGCTGGGAACGATCCGCAGTTC. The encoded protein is CASGGAGNDPQF.

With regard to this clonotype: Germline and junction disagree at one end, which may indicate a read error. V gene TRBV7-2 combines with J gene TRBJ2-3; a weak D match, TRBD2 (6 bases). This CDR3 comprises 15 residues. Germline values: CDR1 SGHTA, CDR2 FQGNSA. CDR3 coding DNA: TGTGCCAGCAGCTTAGGAGGCACTAGCTCCGATAAGCAGTATTTT. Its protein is CASSLGGTSSDKQYF.

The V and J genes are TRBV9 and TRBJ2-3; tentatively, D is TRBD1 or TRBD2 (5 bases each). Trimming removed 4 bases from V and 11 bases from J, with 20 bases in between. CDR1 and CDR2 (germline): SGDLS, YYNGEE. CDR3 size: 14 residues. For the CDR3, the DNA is TGTGCCAGCAGCTTAGGGACCGCCCGCAATCAGCAGTATTTT. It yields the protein CASSLGTARNQQYF.

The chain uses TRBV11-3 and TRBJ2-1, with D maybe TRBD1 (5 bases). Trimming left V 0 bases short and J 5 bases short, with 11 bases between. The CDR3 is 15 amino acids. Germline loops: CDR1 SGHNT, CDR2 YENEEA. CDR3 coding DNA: TGTGCCAGCAGCTTAGATCTGACAGCGAACAATGAGCAGTTCTTC. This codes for CASSLDLTANNEQFF.

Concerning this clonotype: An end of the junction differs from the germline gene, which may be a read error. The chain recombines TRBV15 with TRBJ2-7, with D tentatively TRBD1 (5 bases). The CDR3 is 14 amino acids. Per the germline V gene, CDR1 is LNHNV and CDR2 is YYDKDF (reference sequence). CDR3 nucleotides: TGCAGCACCAGAAGGGGCTCCATCCACGACAAGCAGTACTTC. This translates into CSTRRGSIHDKQYF.

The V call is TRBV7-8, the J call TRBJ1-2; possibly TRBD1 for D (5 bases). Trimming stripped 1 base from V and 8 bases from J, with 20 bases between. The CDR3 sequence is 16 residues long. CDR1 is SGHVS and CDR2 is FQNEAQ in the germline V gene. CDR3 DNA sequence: TGTGCCAGCAGCTTAGGGGTGGGGGGGTTCTACTGCGGCTACACCTTC. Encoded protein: CASSLGVGGFYCGYTF. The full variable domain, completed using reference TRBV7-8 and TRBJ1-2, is GAGVSQSPRYKVAKRGQDVALRCDPISGHVSLFWYQQALGQGPEFLTYFQNEAQLDKSGLPSDRFFAERPEGSVSTLKIQRTQQEDSAVYLCASSLGVGGFYCGYTFGSGTRLTVV.